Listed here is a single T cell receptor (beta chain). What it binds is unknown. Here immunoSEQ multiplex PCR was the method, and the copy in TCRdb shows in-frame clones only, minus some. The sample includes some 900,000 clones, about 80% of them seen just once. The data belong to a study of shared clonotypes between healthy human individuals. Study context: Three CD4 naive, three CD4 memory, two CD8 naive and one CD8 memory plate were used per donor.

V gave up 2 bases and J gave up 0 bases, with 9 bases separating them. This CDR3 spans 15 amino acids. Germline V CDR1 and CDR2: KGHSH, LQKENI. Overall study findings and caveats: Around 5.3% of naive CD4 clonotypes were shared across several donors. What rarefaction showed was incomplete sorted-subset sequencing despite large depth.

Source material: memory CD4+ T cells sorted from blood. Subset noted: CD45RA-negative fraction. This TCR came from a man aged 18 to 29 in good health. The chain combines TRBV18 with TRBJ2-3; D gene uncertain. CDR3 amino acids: CASSPGAWSTDTQYF. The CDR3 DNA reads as TGTGCCAGCTCACCAGGTGCGTGGAGCACAGATACGCAGTATTTT.